The entry below gives a single T cell receptor (beta chain) sequence along with its context. What it binds is not known. The sample belongs to a study of early T cells in non-severe SARS-CoV-2 infection. Germline values: CDR1 LGHNA, CDR2 YNFKEQ. The CDR3 contains 17 residues. With 0 bases clipped from V and 3 bases from J, the junction kept 8 bases outside the gene matches. Overall study findings and caveats: The VDJdb matching leaned toward anti-spike CD8 responses and overlooked private and CD4 specificities.

MiXCR, applied by TCRdb to the 5' RACE reads, yields one record per CDR3 protein. Found here are some 97,000 distinct CDR3 sequences, about 11% of them singletons; the top ten hold around 4.8%. The sequencing here drew on whole blood, taken at baseline. The chain is built from TRBV4-2 and TRBJ2-3; 8 positions agree with TRBD2. This clonotype was sampled from an adult who was a healthcare worker with PCR-confirmed SARS-CoV-2 infection or an uninfected control (not recorded which). CDR3 DNA sequence: TGTGCCAGCAGCCAAGATCGGGGGGGAGTTGGTACAGATACGCAGTATTTT. This translates into CASSQDRGGVGTDTQYF.